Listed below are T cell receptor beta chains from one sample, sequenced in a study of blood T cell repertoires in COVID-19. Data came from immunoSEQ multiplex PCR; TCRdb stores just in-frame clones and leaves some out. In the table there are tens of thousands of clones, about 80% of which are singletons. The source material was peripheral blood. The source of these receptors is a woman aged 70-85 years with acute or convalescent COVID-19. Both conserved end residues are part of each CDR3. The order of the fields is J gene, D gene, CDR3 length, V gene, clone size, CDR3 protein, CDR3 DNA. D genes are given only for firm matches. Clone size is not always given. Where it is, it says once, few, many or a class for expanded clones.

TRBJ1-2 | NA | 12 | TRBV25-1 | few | CASSQGTYGYTF | TGTGCCAGCAGCCAGGGGACCTATGGCTACACCTTC
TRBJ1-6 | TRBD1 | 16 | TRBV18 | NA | CASSHAGTGADSPLHF | TGTGCCAGCTCACACGCCGGGACAGGGGCAGATTCACCCCTCCACTTT
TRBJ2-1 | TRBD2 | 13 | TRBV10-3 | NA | CAVSGGARNEQFF | TGTGCCGTTAGCGGGGGGGCTCGTAATGAGCAGTTCTTC
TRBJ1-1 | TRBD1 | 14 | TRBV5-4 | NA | CASSRTGGNTEAFF | TGTGCCAGCTCTCGGACAGGGGGGAACACTGAAGCTTTCTTT
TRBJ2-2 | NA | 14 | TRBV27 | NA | CASSFQGITGELFF | TGTGCCAGCAGTTTCCAGGGGATTACCGGGGAGCTGTTTTTT
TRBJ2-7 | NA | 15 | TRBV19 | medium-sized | CASRAPGQGHYEQYF | TGTGCCAGTAGGGCCCCGGGTCAGGGGCACTACGAGCAGTACTTC
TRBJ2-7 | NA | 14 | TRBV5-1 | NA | CASSLVGPTYEQYF | TGCGCCAGCAGCTTGGTGGGGCCTACCTACGAGCAGTACTTC
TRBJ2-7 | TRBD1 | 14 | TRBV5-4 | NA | CASSLGQGRRKQYF | TGTGCCAGCAGCTTGGGACAGGGTCGGCGCAAGCAGTACTTC
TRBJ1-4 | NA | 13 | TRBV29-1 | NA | CSAHPGGAGKLFF | TGCAGCGCGCACCCTGGGGGGGCCGGGAAACTGTTTTTT
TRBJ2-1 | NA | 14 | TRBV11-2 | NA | CASSLETKSNEQFF | TGTGCCAGCAGCTTAGAGACAAAGAGCAATGAGCAGTTCTTC
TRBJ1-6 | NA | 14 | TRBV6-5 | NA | CASSYGRHNSPLHF | TGTGCCAGCAGTTACGGCAGGCATAATTCACCCCTCCACTTT
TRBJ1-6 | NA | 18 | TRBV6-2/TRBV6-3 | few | CASSYTYRGSSYNSPLHF | TGTGCCAGCAGTTACACCTATCGGGGGAGCTCCTATAATTCACCCCTCCACTTT
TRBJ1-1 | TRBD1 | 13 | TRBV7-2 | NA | CASSQGGRAEAFF | TGTGCCAGCAGCCAGGGGGGTAGGGCGGAAGCTTTCTTT
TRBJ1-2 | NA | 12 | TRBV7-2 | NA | CASSPLSGYGTF | TGTGCCAGCAGCCCACTTTCGGGTTACGGGACCTTC